This is a list of T cell receptor beta chains from one sample in a study of CD8 T cells in ankylosing spondylitis. Each CDR3 protein is one row after TCRdb ran MiXCR on the 5' RACE reads. The repertoire holds fewer than 450,000 distinct CDR3 sequences, 15% to 20% seen once, with under 1.2% in the top ten. Material: blood, either unsorted or a sorted T cell fraction (not recorded which). Every receptor here comes from a male donor with ankylosing spondylitis. Each CDR3 is given with its conserved first and last residue. D genes are given only for firm matches. The size of a clone is reported for some rows only, either as once, few or many, or as a class for expanded clones.

TRBV12-3/TRBV12-4	17	few	TRBJ1-5	TRBD1	CASSRTLGTGANQPQHF	TGTGCCAGCAGTCGCACCTTGGGGACAGGGGCAAATCAGCCCCAGCATTTT
TRBV24-1	16	NA	TRBJ2-3	TRBD1	CATSDPGTGGEDTQYF	TGTGCCACCAGTGATCCCGGGACAGGGGGCGAAGATACGCAGTATTTT
TRBV30	20	few	TRBJ1-6	NA	CAWSVNRMREPAAGGSPLHF	TGTGCCTGGAGTGTAAATCGAATGAGGGAGCCTGCCGCCGGTGGTTCACCCCTCCACTTT
TRBV20-1	14	NA	TRBJ1-6	TRBD1	CSARPGQLNSPLHF	TGCAGTGCTCGGCCGGGACAGCTGAATTCACCCCTCCACTTT
TRBV12-3/TRBV12-4	14	many	TRBJ2-7	NA	CASSLFGGSYEQYF	TGTGCCAGCAGTTTATTCGGTGGTTCCTACGAGCAGTACTTC
TRBV3-1	16	NA	TRBJ2-3	TRBD2	CASSPQGLAYTDTQYF	TGTGCCAGCAGCCCACAGGGACTAGCGTACACAGATACGCAGTATTTT
TRBV2	13	few	TRBJ2-4	NA	CASTEGFADIQYF	TGTGCCAGCACCGAGGGGTTTGCAGACATTCAGTACTTC
TRBV24-1	20	few	TRBJ2-1	TRBD2	CATSDLKVGRPGGLYNEQFF	TGTGCCACCAGTGATTTGAAGGTGGGACGACCGGGGGGTCTGTACAATGAGCAGTTCTTC
TRBV9	15	NA	TRBJ2-1	NA	CASSARDSGYNEQFF	TGTGCCAGCAGCGCCCGGGACAGCGGGTACAATGAGCAGTTCTTC
TRBV6-1	12	NA	TRBJ1-3	NA	CASSESRYTIYF	TGTGCCAGCAGTGAAAGTCGCTACACCATATATTTT
TRBV20-1	18	few	TRBJ2-7	NA	CSARAIYARGEGLYEQYF	TGCAGTGCTAGAGCCATATATGCGAGAGGAGAGGGTCTGTACGAGCAGTACTTC
TRBV6-1	15	few	TRBJ1-3	TRBD1	CASSGQGSSGNTIYF	TGTGCCAGCAGTGGACAGGGGAGCTCTGGAAACACCATATATTTT
TRBV27	15	NA	TRBJ2-7	TRBD1	CASSYRTGTVYEQYF	TGTGCCAGCAGTTACCGGACAGGGACGGTCTACGAGCAGTACTTC
TRBV5-1	15	many	TRBJ2-7	TRBD1	CASRPGGTGKSEQYF	TGCGCCAGCAGACCCGGCGGGACAGGGAAATCCGAGCAGTACTTC
TRBV4-2	16	NA	TRBJ2-3	TRBD2	CASSALSGISTDTQYF	TGTGCCAGCAGCGCTCTTAGCGGGATAAGCACAGATACGCAGTATTTT
TRBV19	12	NA	TRBJ2-7	NA	CASSADLYEQYF	TGTGCCAGTAGTGCGGACTTATACGAGCAGTACTTC
TRBV3-1	13	few	TRBJ1-6	NA	CASSQGDNSPLHF	TGTGCCAGCAGCCAAGGAGATAATTCACCCCTCCACTTT
TRBV6-2/TRBV6-3	17	NA	TRBJ2-5	TRBD1	CASSYSPGTGEKETQYF	TGTGCCAGCAGTTACTCACCCGGGACAGGGGAGAAAGAGACCCAGTACTTC
TRBV7-2	15	few	TRBJ2-7	NA	CASSLRWADPYEQYF	TGTGCCAGCAGCTTAAGGTGGGCAGATCCCTACGAGCAGTACTTC
TRBV5-5	15	NA	TRBJ2-7	TRBD2	CASSPRVSGSYEQYF	TGTGCCAGCAGCCCACGGGTAAGCGGGAGTTACGAGCAGTACTTC
TRBV5-1	16	NA	TRBJ2-1	TRBD2	CASSAAGGPSYNEQFF	TGCGCCAGCAGCGCGGCGGGAGGCCCCTCCTACAATGAGCAGTTCTTC
TRBV5-1	14	NA	TRBJ1-6	TRBD1	CASRVDRGRSPLHF	TGCGCCAGCAGGGTTGACAGGGGGCGATCACCCCTCCACTTT
TRBV6-5	17	NA	TRBJ2-5	TRBD1	CASSYSMPGGGQETQYF	TGTGCCAGCAGTTACTCGATGCCAGGGGGCGGTCAAGAGACCCAGTACTTC
TRBV5-1	13	NA	TRBJ2-7	TRBD1	CASRGQGKDEQYF	TGCGCCAGCCGCGGACAGGGAAAAGACGAGCAGTACTTC
TRBV30	14	NA	TRBJ2-2	TRBD1	CAWGTGVRTGELFF	TGTGCCTGGGGGACAGGGGTACGCACCGGGGAGCTGTTTTTT
TRBV3-1	15	NA	TRBJ1-2	TRBD1	CASSQGDRGDYGYTF	TGTGCCAGCAGCCAAGGGGACAGGGGGGACTATGGCTACACCTTC
TRBV18	16	NA	TRBJ2-1	TRBD1	CASLLRPGQTYNEQFF	TGTGCCAGCCTTCTACGACCGGGACAGACATACAATGAGCAGTTCTTC
TRBV5-1	16	few	TRBJ2-4	TRBD2	CASRVTSGSPKNIQYF	TGCGCCAGCAGAGTGACTAGCGGGAGCCCCAAAAACATTCAGTACTTC
TRBV5-5	16	few	TRBJ2-1	TRBD1	CASSLDTGAGYNEQFF	TGTGCCAGCAGCTTGGACACAGGGGCCGGTTACAATGAGCAGTTCTTC
TRBV18	14	few	TRBJ1-1	NA	CASSPGAQHTEAFF	TGTGCCAGCTCACCGGGGGCGCAACACACTGAAGCTTTCTTT
TRBV11-2	12	NA	TRBJ1-1	NA	CASSYTSPEAFF	TGTGCCAGCAGCTATACATCGCCTGAAGCTTTCTTT
TRBV20-1	12	many	TRBJ2-2	NA	CSAPTDLGELFF	TGCAGTGCCCCTACGGATCTCGGGGAGCTGTTTTTT
TRBV7-2	16	few	TRBJ2-4	NA	CASSLVGGQEKNIQYF	TGTGCCAGCAGCTTAGTGGGGGGGCAGGAGAAAAACATTCAGTACTTC
TRBV20-1	15	few	TRBJ2-3	NA	CSARGGLLSTDTQYF	TGCAGTGCTAGAGGGGGACTTTTGAGCACAGATACGCAGTATTTT
TRBV5-4	13	NA	TRBJ2-3	NA	CASSLVVTDTQYF	TGTGCCAGCAGCTTGGTGGTCACAGATACGCAGTATTTT
TRBV7-9	14	NA	TRBJ2-2	NA	CATISLSNTGELFF	TGTGCCACCATTAGCCTCTCGAACACCGGGGAGCTGTTTTTT
TRBV2	15	few	TRBJ2-1	TRBD2	CASELSSGAYNEQFF	TGTGCCAGTGAATTGTCTAGCGGGGCATACAATGAGCAGTTCTTC
TRBV6-1	13	few	TRBJ2-3	NA	CASSRDVSDTQYF	TGTGCCAGCAGTCGAGATGTGTCAGATACGCAGTATTTT
TRBV11-3	16	NA	TRBJ2-5	TRBD2	CASSVGLAGGEETQYF	TGTGCCAGCAGCGTGGGACTAGCGGGGGGTGAAGAGACCCAGTACTTC
TRBV11-2	15	few	TRBJ2-5	NA	CASSSPLGEDETQYF	TGTGCCAGCAGCTCACCCCTGGGCGAGGATGAGACCCAGTACTTC
TRBV25-1	15	few	TRBJ1-4	NA	CASSEFRGGNEKLFF	TGTGCCAGCAGTGAATTTCGAGGGGGTAATGAAAAACTGTTTTTT
TRBV28	16	few	TRBJ2-3	NA	CASSKPGLSQRDTQYF	TGTGCCAGCAGTAAACCGGGACTCTCCCAAAGAGATACGCAGTATTTT
TRBV2	13	few	TRBJ1-6	NA	CASSEAEYSPLHF	TGTGCCAGCAGTGAAGCGGAGTATTCACCCCTCCACTTT
TRBV6-6	12	NA	TRBJ1-6	NA	CASSYQDSPLHF	TGTGCCAGCAGTTACCAGGATTCACCCCTCCACTTT
TRBV5-5	14	NA	TRBJ2-1	TRBD2	CASSETSGYNEQFF	TGTGCCAGCAGCGAGACTAGCGGATACAATGAGCAGTTCTTC
TRBV2	14	few	TRBJ1-5	NA	CASSAQTGYQPQHF	TGTGCCAGCAGTGCTCAAACAGGGTATCAGCCCCAGCATTTT
TRBV20-1	12	NA	TRBJ2-7	NA	CSAQNLGPEQYF	TGCAGTGCTCAAAATTTGGGGCCCGAGCAGTACTTC
TRBV5-5	15	NA	TRBJ1-4	TRBD1	CASSPEGQLYEKLFF	TGTGCCAGCAGCCCGGAGGGACAGCTTTATGAAAAACTGTTTTTT
TRBV4-1	13	few	TRBJ2-3	NA	CASSPQITDTQYF	TGCGCCAGCAGCCCACAGATCACAGATACGCAGTATTTT
TRBV4-3	17	NA	TRBJ2-5	TRBD1	CASSQDFLTGEGETQYF	TGCGCCAGCAGCCAAGATTTCCTAACAGGGGAAGGCGAGACCCAGTACTTC
TRBV20-1	14	few	TRBJ2-7	NA	CSPLDPQRSYEQYF	TGCAGTCCTTTGGACCCCCAACGGTCCTACGAGCAGTACTTC
TRBV20-1	12	NA	TRBJ2-1	NA	CSAEDSYNEQFF	TGCAGTGCTGAGGACAGCTACAATGAGCAGTTCTTC